The 29 T cell receptor beta chains presented below share a single source sample, sequenced in a study of blood T cell repertoires in COVID-19 (dated by TCRdb to the early 2020s). The library was prepared using the immunoSEQ multiplex PCR assay. TCRdb carries this immuneACCESS record with in-frame sequences only. Its versions omit some clonotypes, under half of them owing to an unresolved V gene in the studies checked, with the rest unexplained. This sample lists about 300,000 clones; over 75% were detected once. Of the sample, more than 6% falls within the top ten clones. The sample comprised peripheral blood. The receptors were gathered from a young woman with COVID-19, enrolled during active disease.

The rearrangement uses TRBV7-8 and TRBJ2-7; TRBD1 matches 8 bases. The V gene's germline CDR1 is SGHVS and CDR2 FQNEAQ. The CDR3 has 13 amino acids. V shed 5 bases and J 7 bases; nucleotides not matched to a gene: 7. This CDR3 is CASSMDRVREQYF. CDR3 in DNA: TGTGCCAGCAGCATGGACAGGGTTCGGGAGCAGTACTTC. The full variable domain, completed using reference TRBV7-8 and TRBJ2-7, is GAGVSQSPRYKVAKRGQDVALRCDPISGHVSLFWYQQALGQGPEFLTYFQNEAQLDKSGLPSDRFFAERPEGSVSTLKIQRTQQEDSAVYLCASSMDRVREQYFGPGTRLTVT.

The V and J genes are TRBV6-5 and TRBJ1-6; TRBD1 is a possible D gene (6 bases). Germline assignment: CDR1 MNHEY and CDR2 SVGAGI. The CDR3 extends over 15 amino acids. The ends were cut back, 2 bases at V and 6 bases at J, with 11 bases in the middle. CDR3 amino acids: CASSYLLGANSPLHF. CDR3 bases: TGTGCCAGCAGTTACCTTCTGGGGGCTAATTCACCCCTCCACTTT.

On this clone: Other DNA sequences in this specimen translate into the identical CDR3. V and J are TRBV18 and TRBJ2-7; D remains unclear. This CDR3 region has 12 residues. V gave up 2 bases and J gave up 3 bases, with 5 bases separating them. Per the germline V gene, CDR1 is KGHSH and CDR2 is LQKENI. The CDR3 reads CASSPGSYEQYF. CDR3 bases: TGTGCCAGCTCACCAGGCAGCTACGAGCAGTACTTC.

The genes are TRBV27 and TRBJ2-6, with D tentatively TRBD2 (6 bases). The CDR3 spans 17 residues. Germline V lookup: CDR1 MNHEY, CDR2 SMNVEV (reference sequence). V shed 1 base and J shed 1 base, with 11 bases lying between them. The CDR3 DNA follows: TGTGCCAGCAGTTTATGGGGGGAATCTTCTGGGGCCAACGTCCTGACTTTC. Translation gives CASSLWGESSGANVLTF.

The chain links TRBV9 to TRBJ2-2; TRBD1 aligns across 11 bases. CDR1 SGDLS and CDR2 YYNGEE come from the germline V gene. The CDR3 totals 15 residues. V was clipped by 4 bases and J by 9 bases; unmatched bases: 8. CDR3 sequence (DNA): TGTGCCAGCAGCCCTCGGACAGGGGGCTTCCGGGAGCTGTTTTTT. It encodes CASSPRTGGFRELFF.

The genes are TRBV7-8 and TRBJ2-7; 9 bases are a match to TRBD1. Germline CDR1 SGHVS, CDR2 FQNEAQ. V was clipped by 5 bases and J by 2 bases; unmatched bases: 7. The CDR3 length is 15 residues. The CDR3 loop reads CASSRTGQGAYEQYF. DNA of the CDR3: TGTGCCAGCAGCAGGACGGGACAGGGTGCCTACGAGCAGTACTTC.

The chain combines TRBV12-5 with TRBJ2-2; TRBD2 is a possible D gene (7 bases). Germline V gene data show CDR1 as LGHNT and CDR2 as FRNRAP. Trimming pared 7 bases from V and 5 bases from J, leaving 14 bases between. The CDR3 has 14 amino acids. CDR3 sequence reads: CASAKQGGTGELFF. The DNA of the CDR3 is TGTGCTAGTGCCAAACAGGGAGGGACCGGGGAGCTGTTTTTT.

This clone was counted a single time. V is TRBV6-5 and J is TRBJ1-5, with a weak D call TRBD1 (6 bases). V gave up 6 bases and J gave up 4 bases, with 10 bases separating them. The CDR3 contains 13 residues. Looked up from germline, CDR1 is MNHEY and CDR2 is SVGAGI. The CDR3: CASRRDTNQPQHF. For the CDR3, the DNA is TGTGCCAGCAGACGGGACACAAATCAGCCCCAGCATTTT.

Regarding this clone: Other DNA sequences in this specimen translate into the identical CDR3. As DNA, the CDR3 is TGTGCCAGTAGTATTCGACTAGCGGGGGCTAGCTCCTACAATGAGCAGTTCTTC. Amino acids: CASSIRLAGASSYNEQFF. The chain combines TRBV19 with TRBJ2-1, with TRBD2 matching 12 bases. V dropped 3 bases and J dropped 0; count of bases not matched to a gene: 6. The CDR3 length is 18 residues. From germline, CDR1 is LNHDA and CDR2 SQIVND (reference sequence).

V usage is TRBV18 and J usage is TRBJ2-7; 7 positions match TRBD1. Germline V gene data show CDR1 as KGHSH and CDR2 as LQKENI. Trimming removed 3 bases from V and 2 bases from J; junction bases left unmatched: 7. CDR3 length: 15 amino acids. The CDR3, as DNA: TGTGCCAGCTCACCCACAGGGGCCGGTCCCTACGAGCAGTACTTC. Its translation is CASSPTGAGPYEQYF.

V is TRBV29-1 and J is TRBJ2-7, with no clear D. Trimming removed 2 bases from V and 3 bases from J, with 8 bases in between. This CDR3 has 12 residues. The germline V gene encodes CDR1 SQVTM and CDR2 ANQGSEA. The CDR3 DNA sequence: TGCAGCGTTGAACTAGAAGACTACGAGCAGTACTTC. It codes for CSVELEDYEQYF.

J is TRBJ2-7 and V is TRBV2; 8 positions match TRBD1. This CDR3 region has 13 residues. J was trimmed by 3 bases and V by 4 bases; bases with no gene match: 2. Germline V gene data show CDR1 as SNHLY and CDR2 as FYNNEI. CDR3 region: CASSGGQVYEQYF. CDR3 nucleotides: TGTGCCAGCAGTGGGGGACAGGTCTACGAGCAGTACTTC.

This chain uses TRBV18 with TRBJ1-5; D remains unclear. V lost 2 bases, J lost 7 bases, and 6 bases lay in between. CDR3 length: 12 amino acids. From germline, CDR1 is KGHSH and CDR2 LQKENI. The CDR3 spells CASSPTDQPQHF. The CDR3 DNA sequence: TGTGCCAGCTCACCAACAGACCAGCCCCAGCATTTT.

The genes are TRBV24-1 and TRBJ2-1; D not certain. V gave up 4 bases and J gave up 0 bases, with 6 bases separating them. CDR3 length: 14 residues. Germline CDR1 KGHDR, CDR2 SFDVKD. This chain's CDR3 is CATSEASSYNEQFF. In DNA, the CDR3 is TGTGCCACCAGTGAAGCGAGCTCCTACAATGAGCAGTTCTTC.

The chain has TRBV4-3 and TRBJ1-2; the match to TRBD1 covers 7 bases. Germline CDR1 is LGHNA and CDR2 is YSLEER. The V and J ends lost 5 bases and 3 bases, in that order; junction bases with no gene match: 12. This CDR3 contains 16 residues. Written as DNA, the CDR3 is TGCGCCAGCAGCTCAAGGAAGGGGGCGCTTGACTATGGCTACACCTTC. As protein: CASSSRKGALDYGYTF.

The chain joins TRBV5-5 to TRBJ1-5; D ambiguous. Looked up from germline, CDR1 is SGHKS and CDR2 is YYEKEE (reference sequence). The CDR3 runs to 16 residues. V was clipped by 2 bases and J by 3 bases, with 15 bases between them. CDR3 region: CASSLTEYRVNQPQHF. Here the CDR3 DNA reads TGTGCCAGCAGCTTAACGGAGTATCGGGTCAATCAGCCCCAGCATTTT.

The CDR3 loop reads CASTREFRYEQYF. CDR3 coding DNA: TGTGCCAGCACGAGGGAGTTTAGGTACGAGCAGTACTTC. The chain joins TRBV5-6 to TRBJ2-7; a possible D gene is TRBD2 (5 bases). CDR3 size: 13 residues. CDR1 is SGHDT and CDR2 is YYEEEE in the germline V gene. V lost 6 bases, J lost 4 bases, and 14 bases lay in between. Variable domain in full (rest from reference TRBV5-6 and TRBJ2-7): DAGVTQSPTHLIKTRGQQVTLRCSPKSGHDTVSWYQQALGQGPQFIFQYYEEEERQRGNFPDRFSGHQFPNYSSELNVNALLLGDSALYLCASTREFRYEQYFGPGTRLTVT.

This rearrangement joins TRBV5-4 to TRBJ2-7; 9 bases agree with TRBD2. The ends lost 0 bases at V and 6 bases at J; junction bases unmatched: 10. From germline, CDR1 is SGHNT and CDR2 YYREEE (reference sequence). The CDR3 has 16 amino acids. The CDR3, as DNA: TGTGCCAGCAGCTTGGGACTAGCGGCCTTAAGTAGCGAGCAGTACTTC. Protein product: CASSLGLAALSSEQYF.

The chain is built from TRBV5-5 and TRBJ2-1; TRBD1 matches at 10 bases. This CDR3 spans 14 amino acids. Trimming took 2 bases from V and 6 from J; bases not matched to a gene: 2. Germline loops: CDR1 SGHKS, CDR2 YYEKEE (reference sequence). The CDR3 nucleotides are TGTGCCAGCAGCTTAAGGACAGGGGGCAATGAGCAGTTCTTC. Amino acids: CASSLRTGGNEQFF. The complete variable domain, with remaining parts taken from reference TRBV5-5 and TRBJ2-1, reads DAGVTQSPTHLIKTRGQQVTLRCSPISGHKSVSWYQQVLGQGPQFIFQYYEKEERGRGNFPDRFSARQFPNYSSELNVNALLLGDSALYLCASSLRTGGNEQFFGPGTRLTVL.

The chain combines TRBV19 with TRBJ2-7; D gene unclear. V gave up 4 bases and J gave up 5 bases, with 12 bases separating them. Germline CDR1 and CDR2: LNHDA and SQIVND (reference sequence). CDR3 length: 13 amino acids. The CDR3 nucleotides are TGTGCCAGTAGTAGGCCGGGTTCCCACGAGCAGTACTTC. It is translated as CASSRPGSHEQYF.

This chain links TRBV10-3 with TRBJ1-2; TRBD1 matches at 8 bases. Looked up from germline, CDR1 is ENHRY and CDR2 is SYGVKD. The CDR3 is 15 amino acids. Trimming took 6 bases from V and 0 from J; bases not matched to a gene: 6. As DNA, the CDR3 is TGTGCCATCAGCGAACCGGGACAGGCTAACTATGGCTACACCTTC. Translated: CAISEPGQANYGYTF.

The chain uses TRBV5-1 and TRBJ1-6, with D possibly TRBD1 on 5 matching bases. The V end was cut by 0 bases, the J end by 4 bases, with 11 bases between. Per the germline V gene, CDR1 is SGHRS and CDR2 is YFSETQ. The CDR3 sequence is 16 residues long. CDR3 in DNA: TGCGCCAGCAGCTTGGAGGGCAGGGCATATAATTCACCCCTCCACTTT. It specifies CASSLEGRAYNSPLHF.

This chain uses TRBV18 with TRBJ1-4, with 9 bases lining up with TRBD1. Germline V CDR1 and CDR2: KGHSH, LQKENI. This CDR3 has 14 amino acids. The ends lost 6 bases at V and 8 bases at J; junction bases unmatched: 7. CDR3 amino acids: CASSQQGAGEKLFF. The CDR3 DNA is TGTGCCAGCTCCCAACAGGGGGCTGGAGAAAAACTGTTTTTT.

The chain joins TRBV5-4 to TRBJ1-4; D call uncertain. This CDR3 contains 15 residues. Trimming took off 0 bases at V and 3 bases at J, with 9 bases between the two ends. In germline, CDR1 is SGHNT, CDR2 YYREEE (reference sequence). In DNA, the CDR3 is TGTGCCAGCAGCTTGGGTCTGGCTCCTAATGAAAAACTGTTTTTT. Translating it yields CASSLGLAPNEKLFF. The variable domain in full, with the rest retrieved from reference TRBV5-4 and TRBJ1-4, is ETGVTQSPTHLIKTRGQQVTLRCSSQSGHNTVSWYQQALGQGPQFIFQYYREEENGRGNFPPRFSGLQFPNYSSELNVNALELDDSALYLCASSLGLAPNEKLFFGSGTQLSVL.

The chain uses TRBV6-2 or TRBV6-3 and TRBJ2-1; TRBD1 aligns across 7 bases. Germline assignment: CDR1 MNHEY and CDR2 SVGEGT. The CDR3 runs 13 residues. The V segment lost 4 bases and the J segment 8 bases; nucleotides outside the gene matches: 5. The CDR3 region is CASSSRQGHEQFF. CDR3 sequence (DNA): TGTGCCAGCAGTTCGAGACAGGGTCATGAGCAGTTCTTC.

The sample holds one count of this clone. The chain links TRBV6-5 to TRBJ2-3, with 11 bases fitting TRBD1. The ends lost 5 bases at V and 6 bases at J; junction bases unmatched: 7. Germline V gene data show CDR1 as MNHEY and CDR2 as SVGAGI. The CDR3 covers 15 residues. CDR3 nucleotides: TGTGCCAGCAGTAGGGGACAGGGGGTAGCGGATACGCAGTATTTT. Encoded protein: CASSRGQGVADTQYF.

The rearrangement links TRBV3-1 (or the pseudogene TRBV3-2) to TRBJ1-2; TRBD1 is a possible D gene (5 bases). The germline gives CDR1 LGHDT, CDR2 YNNKEL (reference sequence). V lost 4 bases and J 4 bases, leaving 16 bases between the germline ends. The CDR3 is 15 amino acids. The CDR3 protein is CASSPLTQGFYGYTF. CDR3 in DNA: TGTGCCAGCAGCCCCCTAACCCAGGGATTCTATGGCTACACCTTC.

The chain combines TRBV27 with TRBJ1-2, with D possibly TRBD1 on 6 matching bases. Germline values: CDR1 MNHEY, CDR2 SMNVEV (reference sequence). V lost 6 bases, J lost 1 base, and 18 bases lay in between. The CDR3 length is 16 residues. This chain's CDR3 is CASSSLRTVINYGYTF. CDR3 nucleotides: TGTGCCAGCAGCTCACTCCGGACAGTGATTAACTATGGCTACACCTTC.

The V and J genes are TRBV6-5 and TRBJ1-4, with a possible D match to TRBD1 (6 bases). This CDR3 comprises 14 residues. The V and J ends lost 6 bases and 8 bases respectively, with 16 bases between them. The germline V gene encodes CDR1 MNHEY and CDR2 SVGAGI. CDR3: CASSLNRANEKLFF. The CDR3 DNA reads TGTGCCAGCAGCCTAAACAGGGCGAACGAAAAACTGTTTTTT.